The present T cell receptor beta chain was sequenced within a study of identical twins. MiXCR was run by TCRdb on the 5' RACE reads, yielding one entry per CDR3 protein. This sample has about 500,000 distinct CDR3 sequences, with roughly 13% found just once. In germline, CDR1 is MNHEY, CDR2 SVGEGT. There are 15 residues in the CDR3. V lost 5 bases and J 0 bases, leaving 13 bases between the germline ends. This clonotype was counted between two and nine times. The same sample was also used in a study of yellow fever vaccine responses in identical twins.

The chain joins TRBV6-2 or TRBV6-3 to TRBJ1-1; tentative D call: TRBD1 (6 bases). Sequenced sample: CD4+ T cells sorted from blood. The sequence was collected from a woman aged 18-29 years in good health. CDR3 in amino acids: CASSTGQIMNTEAFF. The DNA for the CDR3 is TGTGCCAGCAGTACCGGACAGATAATGAACACTGAAGCTTTCTTT.